Shown below are 29 T cell receptor beta chains from a single sample sequenced in a study of T cell changes during pregnancy in multiple sclerosis. TCRdb's copy holds only in-frame clones and misses some; the assay was immunoSEQ multiplex PCR. The sample shows 60,000 to 85,000 clones, about 91% of them seen only once. This material consisted of peripheral blood, taken in the second trimester of pregnancy. The receptor source for this set is a female donor in good health, enrolled as a control in a pregnancy study.

In its sample, this clone was seen a few times. The chain links TRBV19 to TRBJ2-3; tentative D call: TRBD2 (5 bases). Germline CDR1 and CDR2: LNHDA and SQIVND (reference sequence). Deletions cut 6 bases from V and 6 bases from J, with 10 bases between. There are 12 residues in the CDR3. In DNA form, the CDR3 reads TGTGCCAGTAGGCTATCGGGGGATACGCAGTATTTT. Its translation: CASRLSGDTQYF.

J is TRBJ1-6 and V is TRBV7-9, with D maybe TRBD1 (6 bases). V lost 5 bases and J 0 bases, leaving 14 bases between the germline ends. The CDR3 has 17 residues. Germline lookup yields CDR1 SEHNR and CDR2 FQNEAQ (reference sequence). The CDR3 loop is CASSPGGRSSYNSPLHF. As DNA, the CDR3 is TGTGCCAGCAGCCCCGGGGGGCGAAGCTCCTATAATTCACCCCTCCACTTT.

The genes are TRBV7-9 and TRBJ1-4, with TRBD1 identical over 8 bases. CDR1 is SEHNR and CDR2 is FQNEAQ in the germline V gene (reference sequence). V shed 5 bases and J 5 bases; nucleotides not matched to a gene: 7. There are 15 residues in the CDR3. The CDR3 DNA reads as TGTGCCAGCAGCCCCGTACAGGGGGGGAATGAAAAACTGTTTTTT. Its protein product is CASSPVQGGNEKLFF.

The chain recombines TRBV4-3 with TRBJ2-7; 9 bases are shared with TRBD2. Germline CDR1 and CDR2: LGHNA and YSLEER. J lost 6 bases, V lost 1 base, and 7 bases had no gene match. The length of the CDR3 is 15 residues. CDR3: CASSQVAGEKGEQYF. The CDR3 DNA reads as TGCGCCAGCAGCCAAGTAGCGGGAGAAAAAGGCGAGCAGTACTTC.

The V gene is TRBV9, the J gene TRBJ2-2, with a possible D match to TRBD2 (5 bases). The germline gives CDR1 SGDLS, CDR2 YYNGEE. There are 16 residues in the CDR3. Trimming took off 0 bases at V and 6 bases at J, with 15 bases between the two ends. The DNA of the CDR3 is TGTGCCAGCAGCGTAGCGGAAACGGGATCTGCCGGGGAGCTGTTTTTT. It yields the protein CASSVAETGSAGELFF.

J is TRBJ2-6 and V is TRBV9; TRBD2 matches at 7 bases. The CDR3 totals 17 residues. V was clipped by 0 bases and J by 0 bases; unmatched bases: 3. The germline gives CDR1 SGDLS, CDR2 YYNGEE. CDR3 sequence (DNA): TGTGCCAGCAGCGTAGGGGGAGGGAGCTCTGGGGCCAACGTCCTGACTTTC. Encoded protein: CASSVGGGSSGANVLTF.

CDR3 sequence (DNA): TGTGCCAGCAGCCAAGATCAGGGTCTCACTGGAAACACCATATATTTT. Translated: CASSQDQGLTGNTIYF. The chain couples TRBV4-2 to TRBJ1-3; the D gene is possibly TRBD1 (5 bases). The germline V gene has CDR1 LGHNA and CDR2 YNFKEQ. The CDR3 covers 16 residues. The V end was cut by 0 bases, the J end by 2 bases, with 11 bases between.

The rearrangement links TRBV2 to TRBJ2-6, with 8 bases aligning to TRBD1. The CDR3 is made up of 16 amino acids. Germline V gives CDR1 SNHLY, CDR2 FYNNEI. J was trimmed by 0 bases and V by 10 bases; bases with no gene match: 8. CDR3 residues: CAITGQGYSGANVLTF. CDR3 DNA: TGTGCCATAACCGGACAGGGCTACTCTGGGGCCAACGTCCTGACTTTC.

The chain couples TRBV9 to TRBJ1-6; 9 bases are shared with TRBD1. CDR3 size: 15 residues. V lost 5 bases and J lost 7; bases outside the gene matches: 7. Per the germline V gene, CDR1 is SGDLS and CDR2 is YYNGEE. The chain's CDR3 is CASSGGGTGNSPLHF. The CDR3 nucleotides read TGTGCCAGCAGTGGGGGGGGGACAGGGAATTCACCCCTCCACTTT.

This chain connects TRBV6-6 to TRBJ1-1; weak D call: TRBD1 (5 bases). The germline gives CDR1 MNHNY, CDR2 SVGAGI (reference sequence). The CDR3 length is 13 residues. The V gene lost 6 bases and the J gene lost 9 bases, with 17 bases spanning the gap. The CDR3 DNA sequence: TGTGCCAGCAGCCGGGAGGGAAGGGGAAAAGCTTTCTTT. Translation gives CASSREGRGKAFF.

V usage is TRBV25-1 and J usage is TRBJ2-1; 10 bases map to TRBD2. V lost 9 bases and J lost 5; bases outside the gene matches: 4. The CDR3 contains 13 residues. CDR1 and CDR2 (germline): MGHDK, SYGVNS. The chain's CDR3 is CASRTSGNNEQFF. In DNA, the CDR3 is TGTGCCAGTCGGACTAGCGGAAACAATGAGCAGTTCTTC. Looking up the rest from reference TRBV25-1 and TRBJ2-1 gives the full variable domain: EADIYQTPRYLVIGTGKKITLECSQTMGHDKMYWYQQDPGMELHLIHYSYGVNSTEKGDLSSESTVSRIRTEHFPLTLESARPSHTSQYLCASRTSGNNEQFFGPGTRLTVL.

This chain connects TRBV30 to TRBJ2-7, with TRBD1 matching 7 bases. Germline V gene sequence: CDR1 GTSNPN, CDR2 SVGIG (reference sequence). Trimming took 0 bases from V and 2 from J; bases not matched to a gene: 10. The CDR3 has 16 amino acids. CDR3 residues: CAWSVLVAGGPYEQYF. CDR3 nucleotides: TGTGCCTGGAGTGTACTGGTGGCAGGGGGTCCCTACGAGCAGTACTTC.

The chain links TRBV18 to TRBJ2-7; D may be TRBD1 (6 bases). Looked up from germline, CDR1 is KGHSH and CDR2 is LQKENI. There are 13 residues in the CDR3. V was clipped by 5 bases and J by 6 bases, with 14 bases between them. This CDR3 is CASSVTGPREQYF. The CDR3 DNA follows: TGTGCCAGCTCAGTGACAGGCCCTCGCGAGCAGTACTTC.

This clone was recorded only once. V gene TRBV15 combines with J gene TRBJ1-5; D is possibly TRBD1 (6 bases). The CDR3 runs to 16 residues. Trimming removed 3 bases from V and 1 base from J, with 13 bases in between. The germline V gene encodes CDR1 LNHNV and CDR2 YYDKDF (reference sequence). CDR3 nucleotide sequence: TGTGCCACCAGCAGTGGACAGTTCGGGAGCAATCAGCCCCAGCATTTT. This sequence encodes CATSSGQFGSNQPQHF.

This sequence joins TRBV27 and TRBJ2-1; a possible D gene is TRBD2 (6 bases). CDR1 and CDR2 (germline): MNHEY, SMNVEV (reference sequence). This CDR3 comprises 14 residues. With 7 bases removed from V and 3 bases from J, the gap between germline ends came to 13 bases. CDR3 protein: CASTSGTVYNEQFF. The CDR3 bases are TGTGCCAGCACCTCAGGGACTGTCTACAATGAGCAGTTCTTC.

The chain joins TRBV28 to TRBJ1-2, with D maybe TRBD1 (5 bases). The CDR3 totals 15 residues. Germline V gene lookup returns CDR1 MDHEN and CDR2 SYDVKM. The V gene lost 3 bases and the J gene lost 8 bases, with 19 bases spanning the gap. The CDR3 nucleotides are TGTGCCAGCAGTTTGCAGGGCGCCCCCCGGGGGGGCTACACCTTC. Amino acid sequence: CASSLQGAPRGGYTF.

This clone came up a few times. V usage is TRBV6-1 and J usage is TRBJ1-1, with D uncertain. CDR3 length: 14 residues. Germline CDR1 MNHNS, CDR2 SASEGT. V lost 2 bases, J lost 1 base, and 8 bases lay in between. The CDR3 reads CASSEQSENTEAFF. Here the CDR3 DNA reads TGTGCCAGCAGTGAACAGTCCGAGAACACTGAAGCTTTCTTT.

The chain has TRBV18 and TRBJ2-7; D ambiguous. Trimming pared 5 bases from V and 6 bases from J, leaving 23 bases between. This CDR3 region has 16 residues. Germline V gene data show CDR1 as KGHSH and CDR2 as LQKENI. The CDR3 DNA reads TGTGCCAGCTCAGAGAGACAAGCCGCCGCAGATCCCGAGCAGTACTTC. Protein product: CASSERQAAADPEQYF.

The chain couples TRBV7-2 to TRBJ2-1; possibly TRBD1 for D (5 bases). The CDR3 length is 15 residues. The germline gives CDR1 SGHTA, CDR2 FQGNSA. Trimming left V 1 base short and J 6 bases short, with 13 bases between. The CDR3 nucleotides are TGTGCCAGCAGCTTAGGGGTTGGAAGGGGCAATGAGCAGTTCTTC. Amino acids: CASSLGVGRGNEQFF.

In this sample, this clone turned up once. This sequence joins TRBV5-1 and TRBJ2-2; TRBD1 might be the D (5 bases). Germline lookup yields CDR1 SGHRS and CDR2 YFSETQ. With 4 bases removed from V and 7 bases from J, the gap between germline ends came to 11 bases. There are 13 residues in the CDR3. CDR3 in amino acids: CASSHKGDGELFF. CDR3 coding DNA: TGCGCCAGCAGCCACAAAGGGGACGGGGAGCTGTTTTTT.

The chain employs TRBV12-1 and TRBJ1-2; the table assigns TRBD1, which was not confirmed against the DNA. TRBV12-1 corresponds to a pseudogene. The CDR3 covers 14 residues. DNA for the CDR3: TGTGCCAGCAGCTTTGTTCAGGGGGTAGGTGGCTACACCTTC. It encodes CASSFVQGVGGYTF.

This clone was recorded once. The chain combines TRBV7-2 with TRBJ1-5; D is unresolved. Trimming cost V 2 bases and J 0 bases, with 8 bases left between them. Germline V gene lookup returns CDR1 SGHTA and CDR2 FQGNSA. This CDR3 has 15 residues. The CDR3 loop reads CASSLFGNSNQPQHF. CDR3 in DNA: TGTGCCAGCAGCTTATTCGGTAATAGCAATCAGCCCCAGCATTTT.

This clone appeared a single time. The rearrangement links TRBV28 to TRBJ2-4; D is undetermined. Germline V lookup: CDR1 MDHEN, CDR2 SYDVKM. The CDR3 covers 14 residues. V lost 2 bases and J 0 bases, leaving 5 bases between the germline ends. CDR3 coding DNA: TGTGCCAGCAGTTTAGAGCTAGCCAAAAACATTCAGTACTTC. Amino acid sequence: CASSLELAKNIQYF.

The rearrangement links TRBV28 to TRBJ2-7, with a tentative D call TRBD2 (5 bases). CDR3 length: 15 amino acids. V was shortened by 5 bases and J by 6 bases, with 20 bases between the two germline ends. Germline values: CDR1 MDHEN, CDR2 SYDVKM. For the CDR3, the DNA is TGTGCCAGCAGTGCCCTCGAGCGACTAACTGGCGAGCAGTACTTC. Its protein is CASSALERLTGEQYF. Full variable domain (remainder filled in from reference TRBV28 and TRBJ2-7): DVKVTQSSRYLVKRTGEKVFLECVQDMDHENMFWYRQDPGLGLRLIYFSYDVKMKEKGDIPEGYSVSREKKERFSLILESASTNQTSMYLCASSALERLTGEQYFGPGTRLTVT.

The chain uses TRBV27 and TRBJ2-1; D perhaps matches TRBD2 (6 bases). CDR3 size: 15 residues. CDR1 is MNHEY, CDR2 SMNVEV, per germline (reference sequence). V gave up 2 bases and J gave up 4 bases, with 12 bases separating them. The CDR3 DNA is TGTGCCAGCAGTTTACGGGAGCGGAGTTACAATGAGCAGTTCTTC. Protein sequence: CASSLRERSYNEQFF.

This clone occurred once. The V and J genes are TRBV15 and TRBJ2-1, with TRBD1 as a possible D gene (6 bases). Germline values: CDR1 LNHNV, CDR2 YYDKDF (reference sequence). V was trimmed by 4 bases and J by 7 bases, leaving 11 bases between them. The CDR3 has 13 residues. This chain's CDR3 is CATSNVQGNEQFF. Here the CDR3 DNA reads TGTGCCACCAGCAACGTACAGGGAAATGAGCAGTTCTTC.

The chain joins TRBV9 to TRBJ2-3; possibly TRBD2 for D (5 bases). Germline CDR1 reads SGDLS; CDR2 reads YYNGEE. V lost 0 bases and J lost 8, with 10 bases in between. The CDR3 totals 13 residues. DNA of the CDR3: TGTGCCAGCAGCGTAGGAGGGAAGGGTACGCAGTATTTT. Amino acid sequence: CASSVGGKGTQYF.

V usage is TRBV27 and J usage is TRBJ2-7, with D hard to call. The CDR3 length is 16 residues. V lost 7 bases and J 1 base, leaving 20 bases between the germline ends. CDR1 MNHEY and CDR2 SMNVEV come from the germline V gene (reference sequence). CDR3 coding DNA: TGTGCCAGCACCCCTTCACGCATGGAGCCTTCCTACGAGCAGTACTTC. It codes for CASTPSRMEPSYEQYF.

The chain is built from TRBV15 and TRBJ2-7; D is unresolved. Deletions cut 0 bases from V and 4 bases from J, with 7 bases between. The CDR3 runs to 13 residues. CDR1 and CDR2 from the germline V gene are LNHNV and YYDKDF (reference sequence). The CDR3 DNA sequence: TGTGCCACCAGCAGAGATGTGTCTTACGAGCAGTACTTC. It specifies CATSRDVSYEQYF.